This TCR beta chain came from a study of shared T cell receptors in the human thymus. Data came from immunoSEQ multiplex PCR; TCRdb stores just in-frame clones and leaves some out. The top ten hold around 0.0099% of the sample, which has some 760,000 clones, 80% to 90% seen once. Germline values: CDR1 MNHEY, CDR2 SMNVEV (reference sequence). CDR3 length: 16 amino acids. V lost 1 base to trimming and J lost 6 bases; unmatched junction nucleotides: 6. These same data were also listed under a study on human thymus T cells. That paper adds: Donation came from healthy Finnish infants having corrective surgery for congenital heart defects. Resections from corrective heart surgery supplied the thymus tissue.

The sequence derives from a girl under two years old with a congenital heart defect. The chain links TRBV27 to TRBJ1-4, with 9 bases fitting TRBD1. The sequencing sample was made of thymocytes. The CDR3: CASSLWGQGSHEKLFF. The CDR3 DNA follows: TGTGCCAGCAGTTTATGGGGACAGGGCTCCCATGAAAAACTGTTTTTT.